One sample yielded the 20 T cell receptor beta chains listed below, sequenced in a study of blood T cells in healthy people across ages. Combining a sample-barcoded 5' primer with a J-beta primer mix, a second PCR ran for 7 to 11 cycles. Each CDR3 protein gets one entry after TCRdb re-called the 5' RACE reads with MiXCR. The repertoire holds around 1.1 million distinct CDR3 sequences, with more than 30% as singletons. Sequenced sample: blood. Every receptor here comes from a man younger than 35 in good health.

The rearrangement uses TRBV2 and TRBJ2-1; D possibly corresponds to TRBD1 (6 bases). The J call may be incorrect, as the DNA end agrees better with TRBJ2-7. Per germline, CDR1 SNHLY and CDR2 FYNNEI. The CDR3 is 16 amino acids. CDR3 nucleotides: TGTGCCAGCAGTGAGACAGGATTAAGCTCCTACAATGAGCAGTACTTC. This translates into CASSETGLSSYNEQYF.

This clonotype was seen many times. The rearrangement uses TRBV7-3 and TRBJ1-6; the D gene is possibly TRBD1 (5 bases). Per the germline V gene, CDR1 is SGHTA and CDR2 is FQGTGA. V was clipped by 5 bases and J by 0 bases, with 14 bases between them. The CDR3 contains 17 residues. CDR3 nucleotide sequence: TGTGCCAGCAGCCCCCAGACAGTCAGCTCCTATAATTCACCCCTCCACTTT. Translated, it gives CASSPQTVSSYNSPLHF.

This clonotype was detected only a few times. The V call is TRBV9, the J call TRBJ1-1, with D perhaps matching TRBD1 (5 bases). The CDR3 is 18 residues long. Germline CDR1 and CDR2: SGDLS and YYNGEE. The germline V and J ends were trimmed by 0 bases and 3 bases, with 21 bases remaining between them. CDR3 coding DNA: TGTGCCAGCAGCGTAGCTCCGGGACCCGATCTTGGGGACACTGAAGCTTTCTTT. It codes for CASSVAPGPDLGDTEAFF.

This clonotype was detected only once. V gene TRBV5-1 combines with J gene TRBJ2-2, with D possibly TRBD2 on 6 matching bases. This CDR3 is built from 15 residues. V was clipped by 0 bases and J by 7 bases, with 13 bases between them. CDR1 and CDR2 (germline): SGHRS, YFSETQ. Here the CDR3 DNA reads TGCGCCAGCAGCTTGGATCCGGGGGTGGACGGGGAGCTGTTTTTT. Encoded protein: CASSLDPGVDGELFF.

This clonotype showed up just a few times. This chain links TRBV20-1 with TRBJ2-3; maybe TRBD1 (6 bases). CDR1 is DFQATT and CDR2 is SNEGSKA in the germline V gene (reference sequence). With 3 bases removed from V and 0 bases from J, the gap between germline ends came to 10 bases. CDR3 length: 14 amino acids. This CDR3 is CSASNQGSTDTQYF. CDR3 DNA sequence: TGCAGTGCTAGTAACCAGGGGAGCACAGATACGCAGTATTTT.

This clonotype was counted between two and nine times. This sequence joins TRBV6-2 or TRBV6-3 and TRBJ2-3; D not certain. The CDR3 loop spans 16 amino acids. The ends were cut back, 8 bases at V and 2 bases at J, with 20 bases in the middle. Germline-derived CDR1 and CDR2 are MNHEY and SVGEGT. CDR3 nucleotide sequence: TGTGCCAGCTCCCGGAGACTCCGAACCTTCACAGATACGCAGTATTTT. It is translated as CASSRRLRTFTDTQYF.

This clonotype has a single count. The chain combines TRBV3-1 with TRBJ2-3; D might be TRBD1 (5 bases). The CDR3 runs to 15 residues. V lost 4 bases and J 2 bases, leaving 13 bases between the germline ends. Germline lookup yields CDR1 LGHDT and CDR2 YNNKEL (reference sequence). CDR3 sequence reads: CASSREGAATDTQYF. In DNA form, the CDR3 reads TGTGCCAGCAGCCGCGAAGGGGCAGCCACAGATACGCAGTATTTT.

Comment on this clonotype: At one end the junction does not follow the germline gene, possibly because of a read error. The rearrangement joins TRBV7-8 to TRBJ2-7, with D possibly matching TRBD1 (5 bases). The CDR3 loop spans 14 amino acids. Germline assignment: CDR1 SGHVS and CDR2 FQNEAQ. Written as DNA, the CDR3 is TGTGCCGGCAGCGCGGACACGACTTCCTACGAGCAGTACTTC. It encodes CAGSADTTSYEQYF. Combining the CDR3 with reference TRBV7-8 and TRBJ2-7 gives the whole variable domain GAGVSQSPRYKVAKRGQDVALRCDPISGHVSLFWYQQALGQGPEFLTYFQNEAQLDKSGLPSDRFFAERPEGSVSTLKIQRTQQEDSAVYLCAGSADTTSYEQYFGPGTRLTVT.

This clonotype occurred a few times. The V call is TRBV4-1, the J call TRBJ2-3; 11 bases line up with TRBD1. Germline loops: CDR1 MGHRA, CDR2 YSYEKL. The CDR3 consists of 17 residues. V lost 1 base, J lost 3 bases, and 6 bases stayed unmatched. The chain's CDR3 is CASSQVGRDRGTDTQYF. In DNA form, the CDR3 reads TGCGCCAGCAGCCAAGTCGGTAGGGACAGGGGGACAGATACGCAGTATTTT.

This clonotype was seen a handful of times. This chain joins TRBV6-1 and TRBJ1-2; D gene ambiguous. Germline V CDR1 and CDR2: MNHNS, SASEGT. The CDR3 loop spans 13 amino acids. Trimming left V 0 bases short and J 8 bases short, with 10 bases between. This CDR3 reads CASSEATLGGYTF. The CDR3 nucleotides are TGTGCCAGCAGTGAAGCTACATTAGGGGGCTACACCTTC.

The chain links TRBV9 to TRBJ2-1, with 7 nucleotides matching TRBD1. The germline gives CDR1 SGDLS, CDR2 YYNGEE. Trimming took 4 bases from V and 5 from J; bases not matched to a gene: 6. This CDR3 is 14 amino acids long. The chain's CDR3 is CASSSVTGNNEQFF. DNA of the CDR3: TGTGCCAGCAGCTCCGTGACAGGGAACAATGAGCAGTTCTTC. The entire variable domain, with the rest obtained from reference TRBV9 and TRBJ2-1, is as follows: DSGVTQTPKHLITATGQRVTLRCSPRSGDLSVYWYQQSLDQGLQFLIQYYNGEERAKGNILERFSAQQFPDLHSELNLSSLELGDSALYFCASSSVTGNNEQFFGPGTRLTVL.

This chain links TRBV7-9 with TRBJ1-6; 7 bases are a match to TRBD1. The CDR3 is made up of 17 amino acids. The J segment lost 4 bases and the V segment lost 0 bases, leaving 6 bases of the junction unmatched. Germline V gives CDR1 SEHNR, CDR2 FQNEAQ (reference sequence). The CDR3 coding sequence is TGTGCCAGCAGCTTAGCAAACAGGGGAACTTATAATTCACCCCTCCACTTT. Translating gives CASSLANRGTYNSPLHF.

V and J are TRBV2 and TRBJ2-1; TRBD1 aligns across 10 bases. The CDR3 is made up of 16 amino acids. The V gene's germline CDR1 is SNHLY and CDR2 FYNNEI. With 5 bases clipped from V and 8 bases from J, the junction kept 12 bases outside the gene matches. The CDR3 DNA reads TGTGCCAGCAGTTCCGGACGGGGGACAGGGGCAGATGAGCAGTTCTTC. Its translation: CASSSGRGTGADEQFF.

The chain carries TRBV29-1 and TRBJ1-2; D is undetermined. There are 13 residues in the CDR3. The V gene lost 3 bases and the J gene lost 4 bases, with 12 bases spanning the gap. Germline V gives CDR1 SQVTM, CDR2 ANQGSEA. CDR3 protein: CSVDSDRGYGYTF. CDR3 DNA sequence: TGCAGCGTTGATTCGGATCGGGGCTATGGCTACACCTTC.

Only one count was recorded for this clonotype. A much more abundant neighbour one base away suggests this may be a read error. V gene TRBV30 combines with J gene TRBJ1-4; D is possibly TRBD1 (6 bases). The CDR3 is 14 amino acids. The germline CDR1 and CDR2 sequences are GTSNPN and SVGIG (reference sequence). CDR3 in amino acids: CVWSLGAANEKLFF. The CDR3 nucleotides are TGTGTCTGGAGTCTGGGGGCGGCTAATGAAAAACTGTTTTTT.

The V gene is TRBV4-1, the J gene TRBJ1-6; D not certain. The CDR3 consists of 14 residues. Trimming pared 0 bases from V and 13 bases from J, leaving 13 bases between. From germline, CDR1 is MGHRA and CDR2 YSYEKL. The CDR3 DNA is TGCGCCAGCAGCCAAGATTTGGCCTTTAGGCCCCTCCACTTT. Protein sequence: CASSQDLAFRPLHF.

This chain connects TRBV6-4 to TRBJ1-2, with 8 bases matching TRBD1. After removal of 2 bases from V and 1 base from J, the junction contained 9 bases not matched to a gene. CDR1 is MRHNA and CDR2 is SNTAGT in the germline V gene. CDR3 size: 17 residues. CDR3 protein: CASSDTSGTGVNYGYTF. The DNA for the CDR3 is TGTGCCAGCAGTGACACCTCCGGGACAGGTGTTAACTATGGCTACACCTTC.

The gene calls are TRBV12-5 and TRBJ1-1; the D gene is possibly TRBD1 (6 bases). The germline CDR1 and CDR2 sequences are LGHNT and FRNRAP. The V and J ends lost 2 bases and 4 bases respectively, with 20 bases between them. CDR3 size: 17 residues. CDR3 amino acids: CASGLSYPDSPGTEAFF. In DNA form, the CDR3 reads TGTGCTAGTGGTTTGTCCTACCCGGACAGTCCAGGCACTGAAGCTTTCTTT.

The CDR3 here is CASTLDREGNTQYF. In nucleotides, the CDR3 is TGTGCCAGCACCCTTGACAGAGAAGGGAATACGCAGTATTTT. The V gene is TRBV28, the J gene TRBJ2-3; D possibly corresponds to TRBD1 (5 bases). Germline CDR1 is MDHEN and CDR2 is SYDVKM. V was pared by 7 bases and J by 7 bases, with 18 bases between. The CDR3 consists of 14 residues.

The chain combines TRBV7-3 with TRBJ2-5; D is perhaps TRBD2 (7 bases). Germline CDR1 and CDR2: SGHTA and FQGTGA. The CDR3 totals 15 residues. Trimming left V 1 base short and J 1 base short, with 10 bases between. Here the CDR3 reads CASSLNAGAQETQYF. CDR3 nucleotides: TGTGCCAGCAGCTTAAATGCGGGGGCCCAAGAGACCCAGTACTTC.